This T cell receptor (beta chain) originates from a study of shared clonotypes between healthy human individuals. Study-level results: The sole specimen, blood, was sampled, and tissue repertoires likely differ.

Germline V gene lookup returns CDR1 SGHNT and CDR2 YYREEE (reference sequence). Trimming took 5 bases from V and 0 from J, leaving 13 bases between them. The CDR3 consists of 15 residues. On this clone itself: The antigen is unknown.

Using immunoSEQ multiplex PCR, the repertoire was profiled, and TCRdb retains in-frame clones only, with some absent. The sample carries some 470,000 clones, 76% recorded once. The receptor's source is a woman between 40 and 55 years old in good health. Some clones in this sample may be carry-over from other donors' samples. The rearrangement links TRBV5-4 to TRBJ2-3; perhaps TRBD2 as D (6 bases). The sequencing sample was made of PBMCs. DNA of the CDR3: TGTGCCAGCAGTAGGGACTCGGAAAGCACAGATACGCAGTATTTT. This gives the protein CASSRDSESTDTQYF.